This T cell receptor beta chain was observed in a study of T cells in Graves' hyperthyroidism and ophthalmopathy. Amplification yielded TCR beta CDR3 regions, with RNA transcripts as the source. During a first-round RT-PCR of the TCR CDR3, the HTBI primer set was used. TCRdb analysed the multiplex PCR reads with MiXCR anew, one entry per CDR3 protein. The sample contains around 440,000 distinct CDR3 sequences, 15% to 19% of which appear only once. This clonotype was seen a handful of times. The CDR3 is made up of 15 amino acids. V gave up 6 bases and J gave up 4 bases, with 13 bases separating them. The germline V gene encodes CDR1 SGHTA and CDR2 FQGTGA. Over 18 months, lack of ophthalmopathy progression marked Graves' hyperthyroidism as stable.

The chain recombines TRBV7-3 with TRBJ2-6; possibly TRBD2 for D (7 bases). Sequencing was performed on blood. This clonotype was obtained from a woman younger than 35 with Graves' hyperthyroidism. The CDR3 here is CASRLGGAGANVLTF. As DNA, the CDR3 is TGTGCCAGCAGGCTAGGGGGGGCCGGGGCCAACGTCCTGACTTTC.